These 24 T cell receptor beta chains were sequenced from one sample in a study of CXCR3-negative and CXCR3-positive naive CD8 T cells. UMI-labeled 5' RACE yielded the TRB cDNA libraries. TCRdb re-analyzed the 5' RACE reads; it lists each CDR3 protein once, without DNA. The table for this sample gives 30,000 to 40,000 distinct CDR3 sequences. Sequenced input: memory CD8+ T cells from blood. All receptors derive from a human donor in good health. Some clones in this sample may be carry-over from other donors' samples.

The rearrangement uses TRBV6-6 and TRBJ2-3; TCRdb designates TRBD1, a call that cannot be tested without DNA. Germline values: CDR1 MNHNY, CDR2 SVGAGI (reference sequence). The CDR3 contains 16 residues. The CDR3 here is CASSYDGQGDTDTQYF.

The chain has TRBV28 and TRBJ2-7. Per germline, CDR1 MDHEN and CDR2 SYDVKM. The CDR3 is 12 amino acids. The CDR3 loop reads CASSRKGYEQYF.

The rearrangement uses TRBV7-2 and TRBJ1-1; checking the TCRdb D call of TRBD1 is not possible without DNA. Germline V lookup: CDR1 SGHTA, CDR2 FQGNSA. The CDR3 length is 14 residues. The CDR3 region is CASSLAGGATEAFF.

The rearrangement links TRBV3-1 to TRBJ2-3; as DNA is missing, the TRBD1 call by TCRdb cannot be tested. The CDR3 consists of 15 residues. Germline assignment: CDR1 LGHDT and CDR2 YNNKEL (reference sequence). The CDR3 reads CASSQETGIWYTQYF.

This chain uses TRBV28 with TRBJ2-5; lacking DNA, the TRBD1 call made by TCRdb goes unchecked. The CDR3 runs 14 residues. CDR1 is MDHEN and CDR2 is SYDVKM in the germline V gene. The CDR3 sequence is CASSPLSPAGTQYF.

The chain couples TRBV4-1 to TRBJ2-7; the TCRdb D gene call, TRBD2, has no DNA to confirm it. This CDR3 has 15 residues. Germline loops: CDR1 MGHRA, CDR2 YSYEKL. The CDR3 is CASSQPQGLPYEQYF.

V and J are TRBV27 and TRBJ2-5; there is no DNA to check the TCRdb D call of TRBD2. The CDR3 runs to 16 residues. The germline gives CDR1 MNHEY, CDR2 SMNVEV (reference sequence). The CDR3 reads CASSFSTSGGEETQYF.

The chain recombines TRBV7-9 with TRBJ1-1. There are 14 residues in the CDR3. Germline lookup yields CDR1 SEHNR and CDR2 FQNEAQ (reference sequence). The CDR3 here is CASSPANLNTEAFF.

The rearrangement joins TRBV25-1 to TRBJ2-7. The CDR3 extends over 14 amino acids. Germline V lookup: CDR1 MGHDK, CDR2 SYGVNS. This chain's CDR3 is CASSDSSTSYKQYF.

The chain has TRBV15 and TRBJ2-7; the D call of TRBD2 rests on TCRdb alone, since no DNA is present to check it. This CDR3 has 14 amino acids. Germline CDR1 and CDR2: LNHNV and YYDKDF (reference sequence). This CDR3 is CATASGRASYEQYF.

The genes are TRBV27 and TRBJ2-2. Germline values: CDR1 MNHEY, CDR2 SMNVEV (reference sequence). The CDR3 is 16 residues long. The CDR3 spells CASSLIWGVNTGELFF.

V and J are TRBV9 and TRBJ2-2; lacking DNA, the TRBD2 call made by TCRdb goes unchecked. CDR1 and CDR2 (germline): SGDLS, YYNGEE. This CDR3 comprises 16 residues. CDR3 sequence reads: CAYRRRRGDETGELFF.

This chain uses TRBV29-1 with TRBJ2-7; TCRdb's D call, TRBD2, is unchecked because there is no DNA. The CDR3 contains 13 residues. Germline CDR1 reads SQVTM; CDR2 reads ANQGSEA. The CDR3 reads CSVDRAGGHEQYF.

CDR3 sequence reads: CASDLAASYEQYF. The chain couples TRBV30 to TRBJ2-7; TCRdb's D call of TRBD2 is untestable without DNA. CDR3 length: 13 amino acids. Germline V gives CDR1 GTSNPN, CDR2 SVGIG (reference sequence).

This chain connects TRBV20-1 to TRBJ2-1; without DNA, the TCRdb call of TRBD1 cannot be checked. The CDR3 covers 16 residues. Germline CDR1 is DFQATT and CDR2 is SNEGSKA (reference sequence). This chain's CDR3 is CSAPLGGASDYNEQFF.

This chain joins TRBV29-1 and TRBJ2-7; there is no DNA to check the TCRdb D call of TRBD1. CDR3 length: 16 amino acids. Germline values: CDR1 SQVTM, CDR2 ANQGSEA. The CDR3 sequence is CSVELGVRGGTYEQYF.

The chain joins TRBV15 to TRBJ2-7; the D gene TCRdb calls, TRBD1, cannot be checked with no DNA. Germline loops: CDR1 LNHNV, CDR2 YYDKDF (reference sequence). The CDR3 loop spans 13 amino acids. The CDR3 loop is CATSPGGTYEQYF.

The chain links TRBV20-1 to TRBJ2-3; the D call of TRBD1 rests on TCRdb alone, since no DNA is present to check it. The CDR3 has 12 residues. Looked up from germline, CDR1 is DFQATT and CDR2 is SNEGSKA (reference sequence). CDR3 protein: CSASTGEVTQYF.

J is TRBJ2-7 and V is TRBV28; TCRdb's assignment of TRBD1 cannot be checked, as there is no DNA. The CDR3 loop spans 14 amino acids. From germline, CDR1 is MDHEN and CDR2 SYDVKM. The chain's CDR3 is CATKPTGTSYEQYF.

This rearrangement joins TRBV21-1 to TRBJ2-3. TRBV21-1 is a known pseudogene. The CDR3 length is 13 residues. The CDR3 spells CASSKGNVDTQYF.

The gene calls are TRBV3-1 and TRBJ2-7; TCRdb outputs TRBD2, but without DNA this stays unchecked. Germline V CDR1 and CDR2: LGHDT, YNNKEL (reference sequence). The CDR3 totals 15 residues. The CDR3 region is CASNPTSGPVQEQYF.

The chain is built from TRBV6-2 or TRBV6-3 and TRBJ2-2. CDR3 length equals 12 residues. CDR1 MNHEY and CDR2 SVGEGT come from the germline V gene. The chain's CDR3 is CASGFWAGELFF.

The chain has TRBV7-3 and TRBJ2-1; TCRdb returns TRBD2, unconfirmable since there is no DNA. Germline lookup yields CDR1 SGHTA and CDR2 FQGTGA. CDR3 length equals 16 residues. CDR3: CASSLNSGGSYNEQFF.

CDR3 sequence reads: CSARQSLYPEQFF. The chain employs TRBV20-1 and TRBJ2-1; the TRBD2 assignment by TCRdb is unverifiable without DNA. The CDR3 is made up of 13 amino acids. Germline CDR1 and CDR2: DFQATT and SNEGSKA (reference sequence).